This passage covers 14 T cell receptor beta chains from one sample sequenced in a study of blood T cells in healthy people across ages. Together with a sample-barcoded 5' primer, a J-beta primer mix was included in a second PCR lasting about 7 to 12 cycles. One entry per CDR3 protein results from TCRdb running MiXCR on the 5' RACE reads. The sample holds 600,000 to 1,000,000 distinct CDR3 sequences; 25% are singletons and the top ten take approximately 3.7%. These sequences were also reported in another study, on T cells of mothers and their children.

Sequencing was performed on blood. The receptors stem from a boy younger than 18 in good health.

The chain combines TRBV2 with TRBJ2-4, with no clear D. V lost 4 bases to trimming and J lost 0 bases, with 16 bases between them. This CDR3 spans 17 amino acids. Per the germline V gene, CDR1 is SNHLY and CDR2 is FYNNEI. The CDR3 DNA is TGTGCCAGCAGTGGGGATACCGGTTTCCAAGCCAAAAACATTCAGTACTTC. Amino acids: CASSGDTGFQAKNIQYF.

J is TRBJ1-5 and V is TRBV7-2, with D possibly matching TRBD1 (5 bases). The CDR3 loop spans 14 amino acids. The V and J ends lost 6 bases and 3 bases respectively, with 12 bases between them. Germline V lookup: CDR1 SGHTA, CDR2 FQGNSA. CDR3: CASRTTGTNQPQHF. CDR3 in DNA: TGTGCCAGCAGGACGACGGGGACCAATCAGCCCCAGCATTTT.

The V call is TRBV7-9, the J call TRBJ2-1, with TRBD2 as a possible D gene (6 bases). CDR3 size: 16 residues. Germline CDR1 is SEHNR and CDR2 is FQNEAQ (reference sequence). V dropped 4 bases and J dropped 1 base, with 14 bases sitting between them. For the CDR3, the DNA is TGTGCCAGCAGCTCCTTATCGGGAGAATCCTACAATGAGCAGTTCTTC. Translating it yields CASSSLSGESYNEQFF. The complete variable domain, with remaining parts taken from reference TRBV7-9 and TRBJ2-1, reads DTGVSQNPRHKITKRGQNVTFRCDPISEHNRLYWYRQTLGQGPEFLTYFQNEAQLEKSRLLSDRFSAERPKGSFSTLEIQRTEQGDSAMYLCASSSLSGESYNEQFFGPGTRLTVL.

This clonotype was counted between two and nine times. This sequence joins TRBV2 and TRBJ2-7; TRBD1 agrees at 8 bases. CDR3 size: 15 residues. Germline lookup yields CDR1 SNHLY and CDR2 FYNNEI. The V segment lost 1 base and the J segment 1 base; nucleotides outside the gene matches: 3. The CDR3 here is CASSEGQGASYEQYF. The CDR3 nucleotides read TGTGCCAGCAGTGAAGGGCAGGGGGCATCCTACGAGCAGTACTTC.

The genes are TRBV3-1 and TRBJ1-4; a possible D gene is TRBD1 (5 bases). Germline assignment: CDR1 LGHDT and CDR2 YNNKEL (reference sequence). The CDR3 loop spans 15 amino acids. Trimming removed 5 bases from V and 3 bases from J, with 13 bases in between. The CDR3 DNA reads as TGTGCCAGCAGCGGATGGGACGGCCCTAATGAAAAACTGTTTTTT. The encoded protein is CASSGWDGPNEKLFF.

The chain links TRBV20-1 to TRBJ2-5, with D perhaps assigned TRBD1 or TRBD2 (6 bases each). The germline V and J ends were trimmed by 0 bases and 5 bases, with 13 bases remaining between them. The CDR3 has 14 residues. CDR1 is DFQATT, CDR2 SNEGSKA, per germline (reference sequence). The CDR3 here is CSARDPGGGETQYF. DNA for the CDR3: TGCAGTGCTAGAGATCCCGGGGGCGGGGAGACCCAGTACTTC.

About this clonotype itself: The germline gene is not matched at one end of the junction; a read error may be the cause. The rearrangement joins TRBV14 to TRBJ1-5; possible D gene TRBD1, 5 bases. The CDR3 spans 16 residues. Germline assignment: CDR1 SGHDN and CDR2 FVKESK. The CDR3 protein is CAGSQEWGKNNQPQHF. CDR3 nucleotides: TGTGCCGGCAGCCAAGAATGGGGGAAAAACAATCAGCCCCAGCATTTT.

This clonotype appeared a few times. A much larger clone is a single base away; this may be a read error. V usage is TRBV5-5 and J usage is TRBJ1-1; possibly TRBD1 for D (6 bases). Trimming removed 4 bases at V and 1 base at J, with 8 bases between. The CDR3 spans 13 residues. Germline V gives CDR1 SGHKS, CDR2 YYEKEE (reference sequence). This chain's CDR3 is CASSADRNTEAFF. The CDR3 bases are TGTGCCAGCAGCGCGGACAGGAACACTGAAGCTTTCTTT.

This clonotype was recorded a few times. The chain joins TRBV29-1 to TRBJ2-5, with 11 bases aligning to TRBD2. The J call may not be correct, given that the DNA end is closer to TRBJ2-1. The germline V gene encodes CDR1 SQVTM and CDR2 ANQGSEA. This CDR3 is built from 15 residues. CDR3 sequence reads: CSAGPGTSGVGEQFF. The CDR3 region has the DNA TGCAGCGCCGGTCCCGGGACTAGCGGAGTGGGTGAGCAGTTCTTC.

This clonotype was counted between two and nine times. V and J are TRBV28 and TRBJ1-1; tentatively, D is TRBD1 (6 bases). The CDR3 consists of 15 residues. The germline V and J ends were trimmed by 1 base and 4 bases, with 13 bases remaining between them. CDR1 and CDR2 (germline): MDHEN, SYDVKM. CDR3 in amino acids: CASSLFRGSGTEAFF. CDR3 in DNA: TGTGCCAGCAGTTTATTTAGGGGGAGCGGCACTGAAGCTTTCTTT.

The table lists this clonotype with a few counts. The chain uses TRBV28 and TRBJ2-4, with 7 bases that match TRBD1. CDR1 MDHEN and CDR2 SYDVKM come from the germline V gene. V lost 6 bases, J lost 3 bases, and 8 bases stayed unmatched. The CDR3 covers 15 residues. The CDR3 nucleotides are TGTGCCAGCAGGATGACAGGGTACGGCAAAAACATTCAGTACTTC. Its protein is CASRMTGYGKNIQYF.

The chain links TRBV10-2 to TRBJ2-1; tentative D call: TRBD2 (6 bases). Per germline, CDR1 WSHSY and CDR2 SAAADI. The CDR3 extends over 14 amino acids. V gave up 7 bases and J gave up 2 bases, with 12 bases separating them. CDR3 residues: CASTRLGTYNEQFF. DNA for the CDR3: TGCGCCAGCACTAGACTAGGTACCTACAATGAGCAGTTCTTC.

The CDR3 region has the DNA TGTGCCAGCAGCCTCCGGACTAGCGGGAAGAGCTCCTACAATGAGCAGTTCTTC. Translated: CASSLRTSGKSSYNEQFF. The rearrangement links TRBV7-2 to TRBJ2-1; 12 positions agree with TRBD2. The CDR3 loop spans 18 amino acids. The J segment lost 0 bases and the V segment lost 5 bases, leaving 8 bases of the junction unmatched. Per germline, CDR1 SGHTA and CDR2 FQGNSA.

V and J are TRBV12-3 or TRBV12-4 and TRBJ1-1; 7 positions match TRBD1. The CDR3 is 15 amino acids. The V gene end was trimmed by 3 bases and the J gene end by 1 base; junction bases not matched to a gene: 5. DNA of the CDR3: TGTGCCAGCAGTTTGGGTCCAGGGGGGAACACTGAAGCTTTCTTT. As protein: CASSLGPGGNTEAFF.